Listed here are 16 T cell receptor beta chains from one sample, sequenced in a study of blood T cell repertoires in COVID-19. Data came from immunoSEQ multiplex PCR; TCRdb stores just in-frame clones and leaves some out. The sample lists hundreds of thousands of clones, 88% occurring once. Input material: PBMCs or T cells enriched from blood (not recorded which). The receptor set was obtained from a young woman who had recovered from COVID-19.

The chain has TRBV18 and TRBJ1-2; TRBD1 might be the D (5 bases). Germline V gene data show CDR1 as KGHSH and CDR2 as LQKENI. This CDR3 comprises 13 residues. V shed 6 bases and J shed 4 bases, with 12 bases lying between them. The CDR3 region has the DNA TGTGCCAGCTCCTCTGACAGTACCTATGGCTACACCTTC. Translated, it gives CASSSDSTYGYTF. The variable domain in full, completed from reference TRBV18 and TRBJ1-2, reads NAGVMQNPRHLVRRRGQEARLRCSPMKGHSHVYWYRQLPEEGLKFMVYLQKENIIDESGMPKERFSAEFPKEGPSILRIQQVVRGDSAAYFCASSSDSTYGYTFGSGTRLTVV.

The chain joins TRBV25-1 to TRBJ2-5, with D maybe TRBD1 (5 bases). This CDR3 spans 14 amino acids. CDR1 is MGHDK, CDR2 SYGVNS, per germline. Trimming pared 4 bases from V and 4 bases from J, leaving 13 bases between. The CDR3 DNA reads TGTGCCAGCAGTGCGCCAGGGATTAGAGAGACCCAGTACTTC. It specifies CASSAPGIRETQYF.

The chain combines TRBV3-1 (or the pseudogene TRBV3-2) with TRBJ2-1, with TRBD2 identical over 8 bases. The CDR3 length is 17 residues. V shed 0 bases, J shed 2 bases, and the junction held 6 bases outside the gene matches. Germline V CDR1 and CDR2: LGHDT, YNNKEL (reference sequence). CDR3: CASSQELSGTAYNEQFF. The CDR3 nucleotides are TGTGCCAGCAGCCAAGAACTTAGCGGGACGGCCTACAATGAGCAGTTCTTC.

V and J are TRBV2 and TRBJ2-7, with D hard to call. Germline V gives CDR1 SNHLY, CDR2 FYNNEI. V gave up 6 bases and J gave up 6 bases, with 15 bases separating them. CDR3 size: 13 residues. The CDR3 DNA is TGTGCCAGCAGAGCAACTCAGGTCGGCGAGCAGTACTTC. This codes for CASRATQVGEQYF.

This sequence joins TRBV5-1 and TRBJ1-2, with 7 bases matching TRBD1. The trim removed 1 base at V and 3 bases at J, leaving 3 bases unmatched. The CDR3 totals 14 residues. The germline V gene has CDR1 SGHRS and CDR2 YFSETQ. The CDR3, as DNA: TGCGCCAGCAGCTTGTCCGGGACAGACTATGGCTACACCTTC. Translated: CASSLSGTDYGYTF.

This chain uses TRBV7-9 with TRBJ2-4, with D possibly TRBD2 on 5 matching bases. Trimming took off 0 bases at V and 1 base at J, with 7 bases between the two ends. The germline V gene has CDR1 SEHNR and CDR2 FQNEAQ (reference sequence). There are 15 residues in the CDR3. The CDR3 here is CASSLATGAKNIQYF. DNA of the CDR3: TGTGCCAGCAGCTTAGCAACGGGGGCCAAAAACATTCAGTACTTC.

The chain uses TRBV11-2 and TRBJ2-5; D is possibly TRBD2 (5 bases). This CDR3 spans 15 amino acids. The germline V gene encodes CDR1 SGHAT and CDR2 FQNNGV. V lost 3 bases, J lost 3 bases, and 14 bases lay in between. The CDR3 protein is CASSFRGVGEETQYF. The CDR3 DNA is TGTGCCAGCAGCTTTCGCGGCGTCGGGGAAGAGACCCAGTACTTC.

The chain employs TRBV6-1 and TRBJ1-1, with 7 bases lining up with TRBD1. The CDR3 has 14 residues. Germline CDR1 reads MNHNS; CDR2 reads SASEGT. J lost 3 bases, V lost 1 base, and 2 bases had no gene match. The CDR3, as DNA: TGTGCCAGCAGTGAAGGCAGGGGGTACACTGAAGCTTTCTTT. Translated: CASSEGRGYTEAFF.

This chain links TRBV3-1 (or the pseudogene TRBV3-2) with TRBJ2-7; the match to TRBD2 covers 9 bases. Germline loops: CDR1 LGHDT, CDR2 YNNKEL (reference sequence). The V segment lost 0 bases and the J segment 3 bases; nucleotides outside the gene matches: 3. The CDR3 contains 15 residues. CDR3 nucleotides: TGTGCCAGCAGCCAAGAGGGACTAGCAGGCTACGAGCAGTACTTC. Translating gives CASSQEGLAGYEQYF.

The chain uses TRBV29-1 and TRBJ2-2; 8 nucleotides align to TRBD1. The V segment lost 8 bases and the J segment 1 base; nucleotides outside the gene matches: 6. Germline loops: CDR1 SQVTM, CDR2 ANQGSEA. The CDR3 contains 14 residues. CDR3 sequence reads: CSHTGTGNTGELFF. The CDR3 nucleotides are TGCAGCCACACCGGGACAGGGAACACCGGGGAGCTGTTTTTT.

The chain links TRBV7-2 to TRBJ1-3, with 8 bases identical to TRBD1. Germline loops: CDR1 SGHTA, CDR2 FQGNSA. V shed 4 bases, J shed 0 bases, and the junction held 8 bases outside the gene matches. CDR3 length: 17 amino acids. The CDR3 DNA follows: TGTGCCAGCAGCTCCTTTATCACAGGGGGCTCTGGAAACACCATATATTTT. Protein: CASSSFITGGSGNTIYF.

The chain carries TRBV10-3 and TRBJ1-5; D might be TRBD1 (5 bases). Germline lookup yields CDR1 ENHRY and CDR2 SYGVKD. Trimming took 10 bases from V and 0 from J, leaving 16 bases between them. The CDR3 consists of 15 residues. The chain's CDR3 is CATLDSLYSNQPQHF. The CDR3 DNA sequence: TGTGCCACCCTAGACAGCTTGTATAGCAATCAGCCCCAGCATTTT.

The V gene is TRBV3-1 (or the pseudogene TRBV3-2), the J gene TRBJ2-2; tentatively, D is TRBD1 (6 bases). Germline V lookup: CDR1 LGHDT, CDR2 YNNKEL (reference sequence). This CDR3 comprises 12 residues. V was pared by 2 bases and J by 10 bases, with 8 bases between. The CDR3 reads CASSQYREELFF. As DNA, the CDR3 is TGTGCCAGCAGCCAATACAGGGAGGAGCTGTTTTTT.

V is TRBV7-3 and J is TRBJ2-1, with D perhaps TRBD2 (6 bases). CDR1 is SGHTA and CDR2 is FQGTGA in the germline V gene. The CDR3 loop spans 16 amino acids. Trimming shortened V by 4 bases and J by 3 bases, and 16 bases separated the two germline ends. The CDR3 here is CASSSRPSEGYNEQFF. CDR3 coding DNA: TGTGCCAGCAGCTCCCGCCCCTCGGAGGGCTACAATGAGCAGTTCTTC.

The V and J genes are TRBV2 and TRBJ2-3; 10 bases map to TRBD2. V lost 8 bases and J lost 6; bases outside the gene matches: 11. Germline-derived CDR1 and CDR2 are SNHLY and FYNNEI. The CDR3 length is 15 residues. The CDR3 loop reads CASGGGLAGVDTQYF. In nucleotides, the CDR3 is TGTGCCAGCGGTGGGGGGCTAGCGGGAGTTGATACGCAGTATTTT.

V usage is TRBV2 and J usage is TRBJ1-1; 9 bases line up with TRBD1. V lost 8 bases to trimming and J lost 11 bases; unmatched junction nucleotides: 15. The CDR3 length is 14 residues. CDR1 SNHLY and CDR2 FYNNEI come from the germline V gene. This CDR3 reads CASPGLGQGRRAFF. The CDR3 nucleotides read TGTGCCAGCCCCGGTTTGGGACAGGGTCGTCGCGCTTTCTTT.